This T cell receptor beta chain was identified in a study of cytomegalovirus exposure and HLA in healthy donors. Findings and limits, study-wide: Among TCR sequences, most were rare, though some public TCRs appeared in many donors. Several of the most significant clusters appeared, in a later analysis, to be linked to common viral pathogens.

Details on this clone: The target antigen is unknown.

There are 17 residues in the CDR3. Germline loops: CDR1 GTSNPN, CDR2 SVGIG (reference sequence). Unmatched junction bases numbered 12, after V lost 3 bases and J lost 4 bases. 13 Jbeta primers and 60 Vbeta primers were used for the PCR. TCRdb keeps only in-frame clones here, not all; method: immunoSEQ multiplex PCR. The data show around 150,000 clones, around 80% seen once. The chain employs TRBV30 and TRBJ2-3; 11 bases align to TRBD2. The receptor's source is a girl aged 10-17 years in good health and CMV-seropositive. The sequenced sample consisted of PBMCs. The CDR3 protein is CAWSQPLTSGGADTQYF. CDR3 nucleotides: TGTGCCTGGAGCCAGCCCCTCACTAGCGGGGGTGCAGATACGCAGTATTTT.